These 11 T cell receptor beta chains were sequenced from one sample in a study of identical twins. From the 5' RACE reads, TCRdb called clonotypes with MiXCR, one entry per CDR3 protein. Of some 1,700,000 distinct CDR3 sequences listed, under 35% are singletons. The material sequenced was cord blood. Receptors originate from a newborn girl in good health.

This clonotype came up a few times. The J gene is TRBJ2-1, the V gene TRBV4-2; the D gene is possibly TRBD2 (5 bases). The ends were cut back, 0 bases at V and 8 bases at J, with 17 bases in the middle. The CDR3 loop spans 16 amino acids. Per the germline V gene, CDR1 is LGHNA and CDR2 is YNFKEQ. CDR3 bases: TGTGCCAGCAGCCAAGAGGTTCTGGACTGGCCCCATGAGCAGTTCTTC. Translated: CASSQEVLDWPHEQFF.

This clonotype was counted at least ten times. CDR3 sequence: CSASATAAKNIQYF. CDR3 nucleotides: TGCAGTGCTAGCGCGACCGCAGCCAAAAACATTCAGTACTTC. The rearrangement uses TRBV20-1 and TRBJ2-4; D gene unclear. Looked up from germline, CDR1 is DFQATT and CDR2 is SNEGSKA (reference sequence). This CDR3 spans 14 amino acids. Trimming removed 3 bases at V and 0 bases at J, with 9 bases between.

The chain carries TRBV12-3 or TRBV12-4 and TRBJ2-6, with a weak D call TRBD1 (6 bases). The ends were cut back, 6 bases at V and 0 bases at J, with 18 bases in the middle. The CDR3 loop spans 18 amino acids. CDR3: CASSRTTGDFSGANVLTF. For the CDR3, the DNA is TGTGCCAGCAGCCGGACGACAGGAGATTTCTCTGGGGCCAACGTCCTGACTTTC.

This sequence joins TRBV29-1 and TRBJ2-7; D call uncertain. Per germline, CDR1 SQVTM and CDR2 ANQGSEA. CDR3 length equals 10 residues. Trimming stripped 7 bases from V and 5 bases from J, with 9 bases between. The CDR3 nucleotides read TGCAGCGCCCTAGGCGACGAGCAGTACTTC. This codes for CSALGDEQYF.

In DNA form, the CDR3 reads TGTGCCAGCAGTGAAGGACCTCTACTCTCTGGGGCCAACGTCCTGACTTTC. This encodes CASSEGPLLSGANVLTF. This chain connects TRBV6-4 to TRBJ2-6, with D uncertain. This CDR3 is 17 amino acids long. Looked up from germline, CDR1 is MRHNA and CDR2 is SNTAGT. The V end was cut by 3 bases, the J end by 0 bases, with 12 bases between.

This clonotype was counted a few times. The chain has TRBV10-3 and TRBJ1-5; D gene uncertain. V was shortened by 3 bases and J by 0 bases, with 6 bases between the two germline ends. This CDR3 is 14 amino acids long. In germline, CDR1 is ENHRY, CDR2 SYGVKD. In nucleotides, the CDR3 is TGTGCCATCAGTGAACGTTATAGCAATCAGCCCCAGCATTTT. Translation gives CAISERYSNQPQHF.

The CDR3 loop reads CASSHSGRYVNEQYF. DNA for the CDR3: TGTGCCAGCAGCCATAGCGGGAGATATGTGAATGAGCAGTACTTC. The chain links TRBV3-1 to TRBJ2-5; 9 bases fit TRBD2. The CDR3 is 15 residues long. J gave up 11 bases and V 3 bases, and 13 bases lay outside the gene matches. CDR1 is LGHDT and CDR2 is YNNKEL in the germline V gene (reference sequence).

The chain carries TRBV20-1 and TRBJ2-1; 9 bases agree with TRBD1. The CDR3 covers 15 residues. Germline CDR1 DFQATT, CDR2 SNEGSKA (reference sequence). With 0 bases clipped from V and 7 bases from J, the junction kept 7 bases outside the gene matches. CDR3 bases: TGCAGTGCTAGAGAGGCCGGGACAGGGATGAATGAGCAGTTCTTC. This gives the protein CSAREAGTGMNEQFF.

This clonotype showed up just a few times. The J gene is TRBJ1-1, the V gene TRBV7-9; no firm D call. Trimming removed 5 bases at V and 8 bases at J, with 21 bases between. The CDR3 runs 15 residues. Germline values: CDR1 SEHNR, CDR2 FQNEAQ (reference sequence). The CDR3 here is CASSPQSLPPSEAFF. The CDR3 DNA reads as TGTGCCAGCAGCCCCCAAAGCCTCCCCCCATCCGAAGCTTTCTTT.

This clonotype was counted only a few times. The chain carries TRBV4-1 and TRBJ2-7; possible D gene TRBD2, 5 bases. Trimming shortened V by 2 bases and J by 1 base, and 24 bases separated the two germline ends. This CDR3 region has 19 residues. Germline CDR1 MGHRA, CDR2 YSYEKL. The DNA of the CDR3 is TGCGCCAGCAGCCAAAAAAGCGGCTGTACGGGGAACCCGTCCTACGAGCAGTACTTC. Residues: CASSQKSGCTGNPSYEQYF.

The sample holds a few counts of this clonotype. The chain couples TRBV5-1 to TRBJ2-7; D unclear. Matching the DNA end better, TRBJ2-5 makes the J call doubtful. CDR1 and CDR2 from the germline V gene are SGHRS and YFSETQ. CDR3 size: 13 residues. CDR3 protein: CASKEQPQETQYF. CDR3 in DNA: TGCGCCAGCAAGGAACAGCCCCAAGAGACCCAGTACTTC.